The sequence of this TCR beta chain was determined in a study of blood T cells in healthy people across ages. Broader study findings: Naive CD4+ cell counts and diversity both ran higher in long-lived than in aged donors.

Each sample yielded at least 6 million isolated PBMCs. A second PCR, run for about 7 to 12 cycles, used a sample-barcoded 5' primer plus a J-beta primer mix. Via MiXCR, TCRdb re-called the 5' RACE reads, giving one row per CDR3 protein. Counted here are over a million distinct CDR3 sequences, around 39% occurring once; the ten biggest clones make up 7.9%. To note about this clonotype: Its cognate antigen is unknown.

CDR3 length: 15 residues. Trimming left V 1 base short and J 1 base short, with 10 bases between. The chain has TRBV12-3 or TRBV12-4 and TRBJ1-2; weak D call: TRBD1 (5 bases). The sequenced sample consisted of blood. The TCR sequence derives from a woman aged 18-29 years in good health. CDR3 coding DNA: TGTGCCAGCAGTTTAGAGGCAGGGATTAACTATGGCTACACCTTC. Amino acid sequence: CASSLEAGINYGYTF.